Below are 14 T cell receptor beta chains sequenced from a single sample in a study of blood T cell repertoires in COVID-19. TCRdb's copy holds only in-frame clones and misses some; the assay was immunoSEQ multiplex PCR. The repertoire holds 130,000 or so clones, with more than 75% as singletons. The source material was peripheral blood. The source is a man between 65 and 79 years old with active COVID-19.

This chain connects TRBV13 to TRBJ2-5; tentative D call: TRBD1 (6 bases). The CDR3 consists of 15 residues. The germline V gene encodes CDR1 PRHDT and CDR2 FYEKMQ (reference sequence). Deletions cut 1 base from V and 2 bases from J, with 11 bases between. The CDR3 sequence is CASSLEGDGQETQYF. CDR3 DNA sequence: TGTGCCAGCAGCTTAGAGGGGGACGGGCAAGAGACCCAGTACTTC.

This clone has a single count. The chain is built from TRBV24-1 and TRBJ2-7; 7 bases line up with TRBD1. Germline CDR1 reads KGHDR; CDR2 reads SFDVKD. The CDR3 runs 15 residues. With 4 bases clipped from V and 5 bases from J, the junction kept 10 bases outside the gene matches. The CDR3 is CATSDVHSRGNEQYF. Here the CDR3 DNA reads TGTGCCACCAGTGACGTCCATTCCAGGGGGAACGAGCAGTACTTC.

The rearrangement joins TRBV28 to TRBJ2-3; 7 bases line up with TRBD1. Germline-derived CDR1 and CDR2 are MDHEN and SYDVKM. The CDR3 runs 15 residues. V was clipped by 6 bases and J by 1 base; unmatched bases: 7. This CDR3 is CASSPGQLGTDTQYF. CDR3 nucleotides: TGTGCCAGCAGCCCGGGACAGCTTGGCACAGATACGCAGTATTTT. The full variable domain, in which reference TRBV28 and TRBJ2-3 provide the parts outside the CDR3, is DVKVTQSSRYLVKRTGEKVFLECVQDMDHENMFWYRQDPGLGLRLIYFSYDVKMKEKGDIPEGYSVSREKKERFSLILESASTNQTSMYLCASSPGQLGTDTQYFGPGTRLTVL.

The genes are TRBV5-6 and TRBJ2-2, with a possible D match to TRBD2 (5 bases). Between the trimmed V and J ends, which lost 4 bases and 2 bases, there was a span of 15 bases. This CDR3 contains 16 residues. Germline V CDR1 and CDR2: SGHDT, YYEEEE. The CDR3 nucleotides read TGTGCCAGCAGCCCGGACCCCGGAGGAAACACCGGGGAGCTGTTTTTT. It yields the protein CASSPDPGGNTGELFF.

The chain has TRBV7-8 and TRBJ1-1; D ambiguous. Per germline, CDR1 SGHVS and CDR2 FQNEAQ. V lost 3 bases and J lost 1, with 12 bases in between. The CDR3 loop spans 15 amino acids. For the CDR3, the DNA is TGTGCCAGCAGCTTTGCAGGTGGCCAGAACACTGAAGCTTTCTTT. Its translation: CASSFAGGQNTEAFF.

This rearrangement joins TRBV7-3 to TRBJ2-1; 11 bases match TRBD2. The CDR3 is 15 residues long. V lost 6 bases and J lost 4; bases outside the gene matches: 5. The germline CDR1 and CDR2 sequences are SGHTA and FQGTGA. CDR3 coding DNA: TGTGCCAGCAGTCCTACTAGCGGGAGTTACAATGAGCAGTTCTTC. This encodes CASSPTSGSYNEQFF.

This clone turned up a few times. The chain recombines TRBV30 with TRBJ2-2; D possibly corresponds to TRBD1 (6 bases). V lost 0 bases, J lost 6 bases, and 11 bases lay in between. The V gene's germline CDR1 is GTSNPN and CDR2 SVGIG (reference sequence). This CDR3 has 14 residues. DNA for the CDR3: TGTGCCTGGAGTGTCGGCAGGGGCGCCGGGGAGCTGTTTTTT. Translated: CAWSVGRGAGELFF.

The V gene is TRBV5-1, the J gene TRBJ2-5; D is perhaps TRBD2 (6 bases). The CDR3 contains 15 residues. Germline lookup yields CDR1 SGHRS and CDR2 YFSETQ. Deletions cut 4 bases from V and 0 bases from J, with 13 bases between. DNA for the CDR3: TGCGCCAGCAGCGGGGACTTGGGGTACCAAGAGACCCAGTACTTC. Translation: CASSGDLGYQETQYF. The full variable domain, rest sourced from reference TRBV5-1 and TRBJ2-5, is KAGVTQTPRYLIKTRGQQVTLSCSPISGHRSVSWYQQTPGQGLQFLFEYFSETQRNKGNFPGRFSGRQFSNSRSEMNVSTLELGDSALYLCASSGDLGYQETQYFGPGTRLLVL.

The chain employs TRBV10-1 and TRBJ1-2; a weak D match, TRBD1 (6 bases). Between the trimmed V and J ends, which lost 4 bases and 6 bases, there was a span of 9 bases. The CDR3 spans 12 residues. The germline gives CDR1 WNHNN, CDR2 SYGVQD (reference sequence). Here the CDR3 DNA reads TGCGCCAGCAGTGGAAACAGGGATGGCTACACCTTC. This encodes CASSGNRDGYTF.

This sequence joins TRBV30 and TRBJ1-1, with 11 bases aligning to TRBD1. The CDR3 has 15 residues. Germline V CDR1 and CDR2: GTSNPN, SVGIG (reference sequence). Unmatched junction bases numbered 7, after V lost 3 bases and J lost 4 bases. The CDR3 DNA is TGTGCCTGGAGGTGGGGACAGGGGGTAAGCACTGAAGCTTTCTTT. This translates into CAWRWGQGVSTEAFF.

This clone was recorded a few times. The CDR3 here is CASSHGQGSRFGSNQPQHF. Written as DNA, the CDR3 is TGCGCCAGCAGCCACGGACAGGGCAGTCGATTCGGGAGCAATCAGCCCCAGCATTTT. This rearrangement joins TRBV4-1 to TRBJ1-5, with TRBD1 matching over 8 bases. V trimming: 3 bases; J trimming: 1 base; junction bases outside the gene matches: 14. Germline lookup yields CDR1 MGHRA and CDR2 YSYEKL. This CDR3 has 19 amino acids.

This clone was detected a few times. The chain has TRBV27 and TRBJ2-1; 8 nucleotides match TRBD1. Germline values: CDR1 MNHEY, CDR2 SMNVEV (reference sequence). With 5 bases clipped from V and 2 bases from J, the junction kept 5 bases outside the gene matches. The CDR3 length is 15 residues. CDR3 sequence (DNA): TGTGCCAGCAGTCTCCAGGGGGCGACCTACAATGAGCAGTTCTTC. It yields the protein CASSLQGATYNEQFF.

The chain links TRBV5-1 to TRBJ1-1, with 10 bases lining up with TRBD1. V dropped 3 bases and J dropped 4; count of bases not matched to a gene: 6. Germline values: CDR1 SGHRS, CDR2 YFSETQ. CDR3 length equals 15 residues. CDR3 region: CASSSTRTGGTEAFF. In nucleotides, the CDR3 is TGCGCCAGCAGCTCAACTCGGACAGGGGGCACTGAAGCTTTCTTT.

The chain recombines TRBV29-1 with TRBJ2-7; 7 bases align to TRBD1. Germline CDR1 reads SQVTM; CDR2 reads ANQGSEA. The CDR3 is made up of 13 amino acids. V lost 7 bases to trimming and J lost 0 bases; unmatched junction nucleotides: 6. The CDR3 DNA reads TGCAGCGCACGGGACAGTGTCTCCTACGAGCAGTACTTC. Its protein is CSARDSVSYEQYF.